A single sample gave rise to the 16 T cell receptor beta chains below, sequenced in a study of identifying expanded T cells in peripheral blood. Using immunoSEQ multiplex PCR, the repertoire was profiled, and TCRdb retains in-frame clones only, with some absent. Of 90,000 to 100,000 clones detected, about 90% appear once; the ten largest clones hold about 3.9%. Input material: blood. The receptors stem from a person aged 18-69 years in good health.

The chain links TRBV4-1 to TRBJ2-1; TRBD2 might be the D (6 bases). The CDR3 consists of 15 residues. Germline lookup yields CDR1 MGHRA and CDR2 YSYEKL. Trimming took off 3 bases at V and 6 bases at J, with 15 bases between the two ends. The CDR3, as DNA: TGCGCCAGCAGCCAGGACGGGACTCACGGCAATGAGCAGTTCTTC. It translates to CASSQDGTHGNEQFF.

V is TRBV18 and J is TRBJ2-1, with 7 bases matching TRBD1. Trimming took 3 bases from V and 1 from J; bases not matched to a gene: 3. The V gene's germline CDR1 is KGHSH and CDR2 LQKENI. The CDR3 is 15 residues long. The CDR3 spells CASSPTRGSYNEQFF. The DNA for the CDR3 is TGTGCCAGCTCACCGACCAGGGGGTCCTACAATGAGCAGTTCTTC.

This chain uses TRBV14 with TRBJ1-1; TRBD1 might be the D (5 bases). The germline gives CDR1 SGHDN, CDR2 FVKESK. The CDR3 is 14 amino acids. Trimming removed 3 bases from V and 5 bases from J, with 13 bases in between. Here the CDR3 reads CASSQGGIATEAFF. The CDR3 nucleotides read TGTGCCAGCAGCCAGGGGGGGATTGCTACTGAAGCTTTCTTT.

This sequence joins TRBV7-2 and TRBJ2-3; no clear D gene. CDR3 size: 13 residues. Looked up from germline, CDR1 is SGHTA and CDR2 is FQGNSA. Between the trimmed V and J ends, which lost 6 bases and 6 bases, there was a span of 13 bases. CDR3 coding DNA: TGTGCCAGCAGACGCGTCGCCCCCGATACGCAGTATTTT. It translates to CASRRVAPDTQYF.

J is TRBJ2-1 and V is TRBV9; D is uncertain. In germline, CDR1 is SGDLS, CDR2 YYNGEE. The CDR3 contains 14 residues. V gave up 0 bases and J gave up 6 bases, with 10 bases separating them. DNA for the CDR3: TGTGCCAGCAGCGTAGACCCTTTCCCCAATGAGCAGTTCTTC. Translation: CASSVDPFPNEQFF.

This CDR3 is CASSIRPGTPTYEQYF. The CDR3 DNA sequence: TGTGCCAGCAGCATACGACCCGGGACACCAACCTACGAGCAGTACTTC. The chain links TRBV7-9 to TRBJ2-7, with D possibly being TRBD1 (6 bases). Germline assignment: CDR1 SEHNR and CDR2 FQNEAQ (reference sequence). Trimming pared 5 bases from V and 2 bases from J, leaving 19 bases between. There are 16 residues in the CDR3.

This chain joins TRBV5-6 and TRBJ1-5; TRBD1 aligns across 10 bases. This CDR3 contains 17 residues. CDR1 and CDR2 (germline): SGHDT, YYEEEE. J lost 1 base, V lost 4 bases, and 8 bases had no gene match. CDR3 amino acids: CASSKRQGALSNQPQHF. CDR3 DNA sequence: TGTGCCAGCAGCAAAAGACAGGGGGCGCTAAGCAATCAGCCCCAGCATTTT.

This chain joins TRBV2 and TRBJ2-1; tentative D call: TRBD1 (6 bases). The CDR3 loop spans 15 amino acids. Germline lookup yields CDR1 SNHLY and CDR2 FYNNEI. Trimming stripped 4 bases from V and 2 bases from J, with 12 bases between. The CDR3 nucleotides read TGTGCCAGCAGTGGGGACACCGCTGCCTACAATGAGCAGTTCTTC. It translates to CASSGDTAAYNEQFF.

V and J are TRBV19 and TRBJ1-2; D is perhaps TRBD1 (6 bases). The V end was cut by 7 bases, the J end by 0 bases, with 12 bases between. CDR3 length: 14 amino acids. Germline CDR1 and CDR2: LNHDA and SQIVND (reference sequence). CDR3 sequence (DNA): TGTGCCAGTATGGTGAGACAGGCTAACTATGGCTACACCTTC. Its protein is CASMVRQANYGYTF.

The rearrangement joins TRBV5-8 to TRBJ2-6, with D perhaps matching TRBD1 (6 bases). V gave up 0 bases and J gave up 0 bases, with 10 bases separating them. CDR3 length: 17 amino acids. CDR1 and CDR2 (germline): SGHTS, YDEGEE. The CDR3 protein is CASSLGGDNSGANVLTF. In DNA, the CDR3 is TGTGCCAGCAGCTTGGGAGGGGACAACTCTGGGGCCAACGTCCTGACTTTC.

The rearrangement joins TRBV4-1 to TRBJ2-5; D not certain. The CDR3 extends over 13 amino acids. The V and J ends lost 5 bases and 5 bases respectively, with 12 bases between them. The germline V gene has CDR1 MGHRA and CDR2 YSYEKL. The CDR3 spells CASSSIRRETQYF. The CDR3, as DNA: TGCGCCAGCAGCAGCATTCGACGGGAGACCCAGTACTTC.

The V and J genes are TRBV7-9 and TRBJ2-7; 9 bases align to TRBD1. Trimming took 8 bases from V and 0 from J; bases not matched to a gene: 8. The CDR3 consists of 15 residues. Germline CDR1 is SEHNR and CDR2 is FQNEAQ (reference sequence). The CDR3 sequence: CASSGQGTPSYEQYF. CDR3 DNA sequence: TGTGCCAGCTCCGGACAGGGGACCCCCTCCTACGAGCAGTACTTC.

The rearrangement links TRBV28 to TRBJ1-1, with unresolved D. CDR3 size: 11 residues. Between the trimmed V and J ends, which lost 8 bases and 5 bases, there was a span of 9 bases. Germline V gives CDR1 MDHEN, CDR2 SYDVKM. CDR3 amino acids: CASGLATEAFF. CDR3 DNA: TGTGCCAGCGGACTCGCGACTGAAGCTTTCTTT.

CDR3 protein: CATTTGGGQETQYF. CDR3 sequence (DNA): TGCGCCACTACGACAGGGGGTGGCCAAGAGACCCAGTACTTC. The chain joins TRBV5-1 to TRBJ2-5; TRBD1 matches at 9 bases. V gave up 9 bases and J gave up 1 base; unmatched junction bases: 7. The CDR3 contains 14 residues. Germline V lookup: CDR1 SGHRS, CDR2 YFSETQ.

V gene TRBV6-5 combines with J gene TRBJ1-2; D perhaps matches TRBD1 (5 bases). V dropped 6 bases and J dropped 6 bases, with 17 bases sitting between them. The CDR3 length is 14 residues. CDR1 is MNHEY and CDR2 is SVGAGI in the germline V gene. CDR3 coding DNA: TGTGCCAGCAGGACAGTCCAAGGGTTGGATGGCTACACCTTC. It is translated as CASRTVQGLDGYTF.

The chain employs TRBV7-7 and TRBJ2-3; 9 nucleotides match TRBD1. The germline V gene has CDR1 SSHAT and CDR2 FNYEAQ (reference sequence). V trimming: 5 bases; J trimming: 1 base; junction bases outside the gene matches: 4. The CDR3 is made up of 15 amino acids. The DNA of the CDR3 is TGTGCCAGCAGCCTCCGGGACAGGGGCACAGATACGCAGTATTTT. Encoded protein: CASSLRDRGTDTQYF.